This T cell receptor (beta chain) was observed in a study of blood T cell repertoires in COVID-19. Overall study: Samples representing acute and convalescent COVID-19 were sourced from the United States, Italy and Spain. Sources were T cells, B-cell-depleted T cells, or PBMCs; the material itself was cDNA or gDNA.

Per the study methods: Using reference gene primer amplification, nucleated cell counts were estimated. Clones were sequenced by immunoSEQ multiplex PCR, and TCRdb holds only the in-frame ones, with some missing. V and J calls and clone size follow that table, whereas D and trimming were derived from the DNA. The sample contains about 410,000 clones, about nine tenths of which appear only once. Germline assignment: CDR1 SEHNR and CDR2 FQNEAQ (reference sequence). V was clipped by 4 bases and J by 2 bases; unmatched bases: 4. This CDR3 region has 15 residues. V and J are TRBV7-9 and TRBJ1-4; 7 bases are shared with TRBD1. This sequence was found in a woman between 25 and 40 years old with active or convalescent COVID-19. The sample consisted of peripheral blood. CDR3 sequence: CASSWTGSTNEKLFF. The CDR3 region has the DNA TGTGCCAGCAGCTGGACAGGTTCTACTAATGAAAAACTGTTTTTT. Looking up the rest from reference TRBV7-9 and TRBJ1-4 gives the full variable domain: DTGVSQNPRHKITKRGQNVTFRCDPISEHNRLYWYRQTLGQGPEFLTYFQNEAQLEKSRLLSDRFSAERPKGSFSTLEIQRTEQGDSAMYLCASSWTGSTNEKLFFGSGTQLSVL.